These 13 T cell receptor beta chains came from one sample sequenced in a study of T-cell reconstitution after alpha-beta-depleted transplantation in children. It was with unique molecular identifiers that the TCRbeta library was prepared. TCRdb re-called the PCR reads through MiXCR, storing one row per CDR3 protein. The top ten clones hold less than 8% of a sample with about 260,000 distinct CDR3 sequences, just under 8.5% of them seen once. The sample here was PBMCs, mostly from graft donor cells, taken 180 days after TCRalphabeta/CD19-depleted stem cell transplant. All receptors come from a male patient between 5 and 17 years old who had a stem cell transplant for acute lymphoblastic leukemia, so the T cells may come from the graft donor.

This clonotype was seen repeatedly, ten times or more. The chain joins TRBV2 to TRBJ2-5, with TRBD1 identical over 9 bases. J lost 5 bases, V lost 7 bases, and 5 bases had no gene match. The CDR3 runs to 13 residues. CDR1 is SNHLY, CDR2 FYNNEI, per germline. CDR3 DNA sequence: TGTGCCAGCATAAGGGACAGGGCCGAGACCCAGTACTTC. Translation: CASIRDRAETQYF.

Ten or more counts support this clonotype. This chain uses TRBV7-2 with TRBJ2-7, with 8 positions matching TRBD1. This CDR3 comprises 15 residues. Germline CDR1 and CDR2: SGHTA and FQGNSA. Trimming at V came to 3 bases and at J to 7 bases, leaving 11 bases not matched to a gene. The CDR3 protein is CASSLGGQGLVEQYF. The DNA for the CDR3 is TGTGCCAGCAGCTTGGGCGGACAGGGTCTTGTGGAGCAGTACTTC.

This clonotype was counted at least ten times. The chain joins TRBV10-3 to TRBJ2-2, with D perhaps TRBD1 (6 bases). V shed 7 bases and J shed 0 bases, with 9 bases lying between them. CDR3 length: 14 residues. Germline V gene lookup returns CDR1 ENHRY and CDR2 SYGVKD. The CDR3 DNA reads as TGTGCCATCAAGGACAGATCGAACACCGGGGAGCTGTTTTTT. It is translated as CAIKDRSNTGELFF.

The chain carries TRBV20-1 and TRBJ2-1; D ambiguous. The germline V gene encodes CDR1 DFQATT and CDR2 SNEGSKA (reference sequence). The V and J ends lost 5 bases and 0 bases respectively, with 14 bases between them. The CDR3 has 15 amino acids. CDR3 sequence: CSAPPGWDSYNEQFF. CDR3 DNA: TGCAGTGCTCCTCCCGGCTGGGACTCCTACAATGAGCAGTTCTTC.

This clonotype was detected ten times or more. The chain has TRBV11-2 and TRBJ2-3; 7 bases align to TRBD2. Trimming cost V 3 bases and J 4 bases; bases outside gene matches: 7. Germline V gene lookup returns CDR1 SGHAT and CDR2 FQNNGV. CDR3 length: 15 residues. The CDR3, as DNA: TGTGCCAGCAGCTTCCTGGCGGGAGATCCAGATACGCAGTATTTT. This encodes CASSFLAGDPDTQYF.

V is TRBV9 and J is TRBJ2-1; TRBD2 agrees at 8 bases. This CDR3 contains 15 residues. Germline V CDR1 and CDR2: SGDLS, YYNGEE. With 4 bases clipped from V and 7 bases from J, the junction kept 10 bases outside the gene matches. This CDR3 reads CASSLELAVKNEQFF. Written as DNA, the CDR3 is TGTGCCAGCAGCTTAGAACTAGCGGTGAAAAATGAGCAGTTCTTC.

This clonotype occurred once. A much larger clone sits a single nucleotide away, making a read error possible. V is TRBV10-3 and J is TRBJ2-7; tentatively, D is TRBD1 or TRBD2 (5 bases each). Germline V gene sequence: CDR1 ENHRY, CDR2 SYGVKD. This CDR3 comprises 12 residues. The CDR3 here is CAIRDGTYAQYF. The CDR3 nucleotides are TGTGCCATCAGGGACGGGACCTACGCGCAGTACTTC.

This clonotype was seen repeatedly, ten times or more. The V gene is TRBV15, the J gene TRBJ2-5; no clear D. Trimming cost V 5 bases and J 1 base, with 14 bases left between them. The germline V gene has CDR1 LNHNV and CDR2 YYDKDF (reference sequence). This CDR3 contains 15 residues. In DNA, the CDR3 is TGTGCCACCAGCCCGTTGGGATCTCGCCAAGAGACCCAGTACTTC. Protein: CATSPLGSRQETQYF.

The sample holds a few counts of this clonotype. The CDR3 spells CASSGGDSLSYEQYF. The CDR3 DNA follows: TGTGCCAGCAGTGGAGGGGACAGTCTCTCCTACGAGCAGTACTTC. The rearrangement links TRBV12-3 or TRBV12-4 to TRBJ2-7; D might be TRBD1 (7 bases). The CDR3 consists of 15 residues. V shed 5 bases and J shed 0 bases, with 14 bases lying between them.

This clonotype was detected many times. The chain carries TRBV12-3 or TRBV12-4 and TRBJ2-3, with 9 nucleotides matching TRBD1. The CDR3 has 16 residues. The V gene end was trimmed by 1 base and the J gene end by 2 bases; junction bases not matched to a gene: 4. CDR3 residues: CASSLGRDRATDTQYF. CDR3 coding DNA: TGTGCCAGCAGTTTAGGCCGGGACAGGGCCACAGATACGCAGTATTTT.

This clonotype was found many times. The rearrangement links TRBV7-6 to TRBJ2-2; D not certain. Trimming left V 3 bases short and J 6 bases short, with 20 bases between. The CDR3 contains 17 residues. Germline assignment: CDR1 SGHVS and CDR2 FNYEAQ. The CDR3 loop is CASSFSLTLGVAGELFF. Written as DNA, the CDR3 is TGTGCCAGCAGCTTTAGCCTTACCCTAGGTGTTGCCGGGGAGCTGTTTTTT.

This clonotype was seen ten or more times. The gene calls are TRBV4-3 and TRBJ1-2; tentatively, D is TRBD1 (6 bases). Trimming took off 0 bases at V and 6 bases at J, with 23 bases between the two ends. Germline CDR1 is LGHNA and CDR2 is YSLEER. The CDR3 consists of 18 residues. CDR3: CASSQEVASGGAMDGYTF. The DNA for the CDR3 is TGCGCCAGCAGCCAAGAAGTGGCGAGCGGGGGCGCAATGGATGGCTACACCTTC.

This clonotype occurred many times. The V and J genes are TRBV7-9 and TRBJ1-4, with 7 nucleotides matching TRBD1. The CDR3 is made up of 16 amino acids. CDR1 is SEHNR and CDR2 is FQNEAQ in the germline V gene (reference sequence). V was pared by 4 bases and J by 3 bases, with 8 bases of the junction left unmatched. The CDR3 bases are TGTGCCAGCAGCTCCAACAGGGGATCATCTAATGAAAAACTGTTTTTT. Its protein is CASSSNRGSSNEKLFF.